The 16 T cell receptor beta chains listed next were all sequenced from one sample in a study of tumor and adjacent non-tumor tissue in lung cancer. The library came from three nested PCR rounds adapted from ARM-PCR protocols. One entry per CDR3 protein, called by TCRdb with MiXCR from the multiplex PCR reads. The sample has around 60,000 distinct CDR3 sequences, around 61% seen once. This sample's RNA came from whole unsorted tissue. This non-tumor lung sample came from over 3 cm beyond the tumor edge. Material: distant non-tumor lung tissue. The receptor set was obtained from a man between 65 and 85 years old with non-small cell lung cancer.

This clonotype has just one count. The rearrangement uses TRBV11-2 and TRBJ2-1, with D unresolved. Germline V gene sequence: CDR1 SGHAT, CDR2 FQNNGV. The CDR3 has 14 residues. Trimming pared 1 base from V and 7 bases from J, leaving 11 bases between. The CDR3 nucleotides read TGTGCCAGCAGCTTAGGTATTATCCCAAATGAGCAGTTCTTC. This sequence encodes CASSLGIIPNEQFF.

This clonotype was seen a handful of times. This may be a read error, as it is one base from a much larger clone. This chain joins TRBV4-1 and TRBJ2-1; D unresolved. Per germline, CDR1 MGHRA and CDR2 YSYEKL. CDR3 length: 13 residues. CDR3 DNA: TGCGCCAACAGCCAAGTGGGCCGTGTGGAGCAGTTCTTC. The encoded protein is CANSQVGRVEQFF.

Remarks on this clonotype: The junction departs from germline at one end; a sequencing error may be responsible. The chain links TRBV12-3 or TRBV12-4 to TRBJ1-1; 7 nucleotides agree with TRBD1. The CDR3 runs to 15 residues. CDR3 coding DNA: TGTGCCAGCAGTTTCACAGGGGTCTGGGACACTGAAGCCTTCTTT. Its protein product is CASSFTGVWDTEAFF.

Note on this clonotype: Mismatch with germline at one junction end may stem from a read error. This sequence joins TRBV4-1 and TRBJ1-5; the D gene is possibly TRBD1 (5 bases). This CDR3 has 16 amino acids. Germline CDR1 and CDR2: MGHRA and YSYEKL. CDR3 nucleotide sequence: TGCGCTAGCAGCCAATCACCCGGGACGCCCCGCCAGCCCCAGCATTTT. This codes for CASSQSPGTPRQPQHF.

In regard to this clonotype: The conserved closing phenylalanine or tryptophan is absent in this CDR3, likely reflecting a read error. This rearrangement joins TRBV5-1 to TRBJ2-2; 7 nucleotides line up with TRBD2. The CDR3 sequence is 17 residues long. Germline V gene sequence: CDR1 SGHRS, CDR2 YFSETQ. V shed 0 bases and J 7 bases; nucleotides not matched to a gene: 12. Here the CDR3 reads CASSLAGGPAGVGELFY. The DNA of the CDR3 is TGCGCCAGCAGCTTGGCCGGAGGCCCCGCGGGGGTCGGGGAGCTGTTTTAT.

This clonotype was seen a single time. At one boundary the junction diverges from the germline segment, which might be a read error. This sequence joins TRBV4-2 and TRBJ1-6, with TRBD1 as a possible D gene (5 bases). Germline V CDR1 and CDR2: LGHNA, YNFKEQ. CDR3 length equals 16 residues. The CDR3 spells CASSQDGGTKNSPLHF. The CDR3 DNA is TGTGCCAGCAGCCAAGATGGGGGTACAAAGAATTCACCCCTCCATTTT.

J is TRBJ2-2 and V is TRBV12-3 or TRBV12-4; 14 positions agree with TRBD2. Trimming removed 6 bases from V and 8 bases from J; junction bases left unmatched: 11. The CDR3 runs to 17 residues. The CDR3 protein is CASRRTSGGQNAGELFF. The CDR3 coding sequence is TGTGCCAGCAGAAGGACTAGCGGGGGGCAAAACGCAGGGGAGCTGTTTTTT.

Comments on this clonotype: Being one base from a much bigger clone, this may be a read error. The chain's CDR3 is CASSVGGNWNEQLF. For the CDR3, the DNA is TGTGCCAGCAGTGTAGGGGGGAACTGGAATGAGCAGCTCTTC. This chain uses TRBV6-1 with TRBJ2-1; the D gene could be TRBD1 or TRBD2 (6 bases each). Germline V gene data show CDR1 as MNHNS and CDR2 as SASEGT. The CDR3 is 14 residues long.

This clonotype was counted a few times. The genes are TRBV30 and TRBJ2-1; D gene ambiguous. Germline V gene lookup returns CDR1 GTSNPN and CDR2 SVGIG (reference sequence). The CDR3 spans 14 residues. V lost 0 bases and J 5 bases, leaving 11 bases between the germline ends. Here the CDR3 reads CAWSVLADHNEQFF. Here the CDR3 DNA reads TGTGCCTGGAGTGTCTTGGCAGACCACAATGAGCAGTTCTTC. The complete variable domain, with remaining parts taken from reference TRBV30 and TRBJ2-1, reads SQTIHQWPATLVQPVGSPLSLECTVEGTSNPNLYWYRQAAGRGLQLLFYSVGIGQISSEVPQNLSASRPQDRQFILSSKKLLLSDSGFYLCAWSVLADHNEQFFGPGTRLTVL.

The rearrangement uses TRBV7-9 and TRBJ1-1; no firm D call. This CDR3 spans 14 amino acids. V was trimmed by 5 bases and J by 2 bases, leaving 12 bases between them. The germline gives CDR1 SEHNR, CDR2 FQNEAQ (reference sequence). CDR3 coding DNA: TGTGCCAGCAGCCTGAGGACTGCCAACACTGAAGCTTTCTTT. As protein: CASSLRTANTEAFF.

In the case of this clonotype: A clone one base away is much larger, so this may be a read error. This sequence joins TRBV28 and TRBJ2-1; D remains ambiguous. The CDR3 is 14 residues long. Looked up from germline, CDR1 is MDHEN and CDR2 is SYDVKM. CDR3 sequence (DNA): TGTGCCAGCAGTTTTGCGGCCTCCTACAATGAGCTGTTCTTC. Translating gives CASSFAASYNELFF.

The count of this clonotype is one. The chain carries TRBV7-9 and TRBJ1-3, with D uncertain. V dropped 6 bases and J dropped 9 bases, with 15 bases sitting between them. CDR3 length equals 13 residues. Per germline, CDR1 SEHNR and CDR2 FQNEAQ (reference sequence). Here the CDR3 reads CASSLGKGSTIYF. The CDR3 nucleotides are TGTGCCAGCAGTCTGGGGAAAGGGAGCACCATATATTTT.

A few counts support this clonotype. With a much larger clone just one base away, this may be a read error. The chain is built from TRBV4-1 and TRBJ2-1; maybe TRBD1 (5 bases). The germline CDR1 and CDR2 sequences are MGHRA and YSYEKL. The CDR3 totals 13 residues. Between the trimmed V and J ends, which lost 5 bases and 4 bases, there was a span of 9 bases. The CDR3 loop is CASSVTAYNEQFF. The CDR3 DNA is TGCGCCAGCAGCGTGACAGCATACAATGAGCAGTTCTTC.

At least ten counts were recorded for this clonotype. V usage is TRBV28 and J usage is TRBJ1-1; 10 nucleotides agree with TRBD1. Germline V gene lookup returns CDR1 MDHEN and CDR2 SYDVKM. This CDR3 has 15 residues. V gave up 2 bases and J gave up 5 bases; unmatched junction bases: 5. The CDR3 protein is CASSLVRTGGTEAFF. As DNA, the CDR3 is TGTGCCAGCAGTTTAGTCCGGACAGGGGGGACTGAAGCTTTCTTT.

A remark on this clonotype: An end of the junction does not agree with germline; a read error may underlie this. The chain has TRBV7-8 and TRBJ2-7, with D uncertain. Germline V lookup: CDR1 SGHVS, CDR2 FQNEAQ. The CDR3 is made up of 13 amino acids. CDR3 sequence reads: CASRLNSAREQYF. Here the CDR3 DNA reads TGTGCCAGCCGCTTAAACAGTGCGCGGGAGCAGTACTTC.

Concerning this clonotype itself: The junction departs from the called germline gene at one end, perhaps through a read error. The chain combines TRBV19 with TRBJ1-1, with 11 bases lining up with TRBD1. CDR3 length: 14 residues. CDR1 is LNHDA, CDR2 SQIVND, per germline (reference sequence). CDR3 in amino acids: CVSCSHGQGAEAFF. The DNA for the CDR3 is TGTGTCAGTTGTTCACACGGACAGGGGGCCGAAGCTTTCTTT.